This TCR beta chain was identified in a study of blood T cell repertoires in COVID-19 (dated by TCRdb to 2018 to 2021). Regarding the complete study: Samples covering the acute and convalescent phases of COVID-19 were provided by collaborators in the United States, Italy and Spain. The prospective study material was composed of cDNA or gDNA derived from T cells, B-cell-depleted T cells, or PBMCs. Deeply sampled blood TCRbeta repertoires from subjects exposed to, actively infected with, or recovered from COVID-19 were included in the dataset. The repertoires were released in a freely available public database intended as a resource for research on the immune response to SARS-CoV-2. Samples were obtained from the ongoing ImmuneRACE study (first 160 participants) and from 1,200 or so subjects provided by 6 global collaborators. Sample metadata almost always included a de-identified subject ID, COVID-19 status, age in years and sex. Where HLA class I and class II types were available, the types were taken from metadata supplied by the sample provider, not from assay-based typing. What the study reported, not specific to this receptor: How much clinical and demographic metadata was included differed by source and by participant, and the metadata was provided uncurated.

The immunoSEQ Assay, a bias-controlled multiplex PCR, was used to amplify TCRbeta CDR3 regions from genomic DNA. The paper's data handling went like this. Within the assay, amplification of reference gene primers was used to estimate how many nucleated cells each sample contained. To quantify the absolute abundance of each unique TCRbeta CDR3 rearrangement, sequence reads were collapsed and filtered. For each sample, productive Simpson clonality was calculated as the square root of Simpson's diversity index over productive rearrangements. The table was pulled from immuneACCESS by TCRdb, which kept in-frame rearrangements only. Such tables lose some clones; where checked, under half of the loss comes from unresolved V genes, and the rest has no known cause. V and J calls and clone size are copied from that table; D and trimming were computed from the DNA. This sample is represented by roughly 66,000 clones; about 89% of them were singletons. 6% to 9.5% of the sample is in the top ten clones.

Collaborating institutions collected whole blood in K2EDTA tubes following their own protocols. For TCRbeta analysis, collaborator samples were shipped as frozen whole blood, as isolated PBMCs, or as DNA extracted from either sample type. This clone was seen just once. It lacks a known antigen. The record has no base qualities; no much larger clone is one base away. V and J are trimmed by 6 bases and 0 bases, and the gene matches miss 9 bases of the junction. There are 18 amino acids in the CDR3, from cysteine to phenylalanine inclusive. Left in the record is the CDR3 DNA by itself, 54 bases read in frame from the first base. CDR1 and CDR2 (LNHDA, SQIVND) derive from the germline V gene (reference sequence).

The sequenced sample consisted of peripheral blood. The chain uses TRBV19 and TRBJ2-6; 9 central nucleotides agree with TRBD1. The clonotype originates from a human donor in a cohort sampled during active COVID-19. The DNA reads TGTGCCAGTAGACCGGGACAGGGCAGGCTCTCTGGGGCCAACGTCCTGACTTTC. This gives the protein CASRPGQGRLSGANVLTF.